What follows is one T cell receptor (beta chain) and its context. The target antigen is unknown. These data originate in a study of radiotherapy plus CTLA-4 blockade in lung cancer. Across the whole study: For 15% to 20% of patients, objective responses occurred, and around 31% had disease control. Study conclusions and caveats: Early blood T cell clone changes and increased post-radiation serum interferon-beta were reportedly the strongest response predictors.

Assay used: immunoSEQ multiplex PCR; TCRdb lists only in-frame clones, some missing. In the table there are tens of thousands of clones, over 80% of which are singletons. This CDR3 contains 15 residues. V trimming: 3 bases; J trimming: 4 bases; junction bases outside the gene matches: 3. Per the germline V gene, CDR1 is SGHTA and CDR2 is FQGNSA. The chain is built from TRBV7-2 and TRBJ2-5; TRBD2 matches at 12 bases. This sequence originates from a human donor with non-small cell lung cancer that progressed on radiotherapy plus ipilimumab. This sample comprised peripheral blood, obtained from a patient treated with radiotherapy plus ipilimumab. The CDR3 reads CASSFKTSGRETQYF. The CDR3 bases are TGTGCCAGCAGCTTTAAGACTAGCGGGAGAGAGACCCAGTACTTC.